Below are 31 T cell receptor beta chains sequenced from a single sample in a study of T cells in Graves' hyperthyroidism and ophthalmopathy. Amplification of TCR beta CDR3 regions used RNA as the template. A first-round RT-PCR of the TCR CDR3 used the HTBI primer set. MiXCR, run by TCRdb on the multiplex PCR reads, gives a single entry per CDR3 protein. The sample has 300,000 to 450,000 distinct CDR3 sequences, approximately 18% seen once. The sample consisted of blood. These receptors were obtained from a woman aged 40-49 years with Graves' ophthalmopathy.

The table lists this clonotype with many counts. The CDR3, as DNA: TGCAGTGCTAGTTTCCGGGACAGGCCAGCGAACACCGGGGAGCTGTTTTTT. Its protein is CSASFRDRPANTGELFF. The chain joins TRBV20-1 to TRBJ2-2; 8 nucleotides match TRBD1. After removal of 3 bases from V and 0 bases from J, the junction contained 9 bases not matched to a gene. The CDR3 sequence is 17 residues long. Looked up from germline, CDR1 is DFQATT and CDR2 is SNEGSKA (reference sequence).

This clonotype was picked up many times. This chain joins TRBV28 and TRBJ2-5, with D tentatively TRBD2 (6 bases). The CDR3 has 16 amino acids. From germline, CDR1 is MDHEN and CDR2 SYDVKM. Trimming removed 6 bases from V and 2 bases from J, with 19 bases in between. This chain's CDR3 is CASSPARRVEQETQYF. The CDR3 DNA follows: TGTGCCAGCAGCCCAGCCCGGAGGGTGGAGCAAGAGACCCAGTACTTC.

This clonotype has ten or more counts. V usage is TRBV9 and J usage is TRBJ2-5; 12 nucleotides agree with TRBD2. V lost 4 bases and J lost 1; bases outside the gene matches: 8. This CDR3 contains 17 residues. Germline values: CDR1 SGDLS, CDR2 YYNGEE. The CDR3 loop is CASSTNGLAGLQETQYF. In DNA form, the CDR3 reads TGTGCCAGCAGCACAAACGGACTAGCGGGACTCCAAGAGACCCAGTACTTC.

This clonotype has ten or more counts. This chain links TRBV19 with TRBJ1-5, with 7 bases matching TRBD1. After removal of 3 bases from V and 5 bases from J, the junction contained 4 bases not matched to a gene. This CDR3 is 14 amino acids long. Per the germline V gene, CDR1 is LNHDA and CDR2 is SQIVND (reference sequence). Written as DNA, the CDR3 is TGTGCCAGTAGTATTTCCGACAGGGATCAGCCCCAGCATTTT. This translates into CASSISDRDQPQHF. The whole variable domain, remainder taken from reference TRBV19 and TRBJ1-5, is DGGITQSPKYLFRKEGQNVTLSCEQNLNHDAMYWYRQDPGQGLRLIYYSQIVNDFQKGDIAEGYSVSREKKESFPLTVTSAQKNPTAFYLCASSISDRDQPQHFGDGTRLSIL.

This clonotype was detected ten times or more. The genes are TRBV6-5 and TRBJ1-2, with D possibly matching TRBD1 (6 bases). Trimming took off 7 bases at V and 9 bases at J, with 39 bases between the two ends. CDR3 size: 20 residues. The germline V gene has CDR1 MNHEY and CDR2 SVGAGI. CDR3 bases: TGTGCCAGCAAGCACAGTGGGGGCTCGGCGCAGGGATTCCGCCTTAAGCGCTACACCTTC. Residues: CASKHSGGSAQGFRLKRYTF.

This clonotype was counted at least ten times. The chain employs TRBV29-1 and TRBJ1-1; the match to TRBD1 covers 7 bases. With V trimmed by 7 bases and J by 3 bases, 5 bases remained unmatched. There are 12 residues in the CDR3. Germline CDR1 SQVTM, CDR2 ANQGSEA. The CDR3 nucleotides are TGCAGCGGTAGGGACAGCCACACTGAAGCTTTCTTT. As protein: CSGRDSHTEAFF.

The V and J genes are TRBV10-3 and TRBJ2-2, with D hard to call. This CDR3 is built from 14 residues. The germline CDR1 and CDR2 sequences are ENHRY and SYGVKD. V lost 0 bases and J lost 5, with 7 bases in between. As DNA, the CDR3 is TGTGCCATCAGTGAGTCTCTGAAGACCGGGGAGCTGTTTTTT. Translated, it gives CAISESLKTGELFF.

The table lists this clonotype with many counts. The chain joins TRBV27 to TRBJ1-2; D call uncertain. CDR1 is MNHEY, CDR2 SMNVEV, per germline (reference sequence). The CDR3 totals 13 residues. Trimming removed 2 bases from V and 2 bases from J, with 6 bases in between. CDR3 protein: CASSLRPNYGYTF. As DNA, the CDR3 is TGTGCCAGCAGTTTAAGACCAAACTATGGCTACACCTTC.

This clonotype has at least ten counts. This chain connects TRBV6-2 or TRBV6-3 to TRBJ1-1; D is unresolved. CDR3 size: 10 residues. CDR1 is MNHEY, CDR2 SVGEGT, per germline. The germline V and J ends were trimmed by 6 bases and 8 bases, with 7 bases remaining between them. The DNA of the CDR3 is TGTGCCAGCAGGGATATCGAAGCTTTCTTT. As protein: CASRDIEAFF.

This clonotype has ten or more counts. The gene calls are TRBV30 and TRBJ1-6; D is undetermined. The V end lost 4 bases, the J end lost 0 bases, and 7 bases lay between the germline ends. CDR3 length: 14 residues. The germline CDR1 and CDR2 sequences are GTSNPN and SVGIG (reference sequence). This CDR3 reads CAWTRSSYNSPLHF. CDR3 nucleotides: TGTGCCTGGACCCGAAGCTCCTATAATTCACCCCTCCACTTT.

This clonotype was picked up many times. The rearrangement joins TRBV30 to TRBJ2-5, with 11 nucleotides matching TRBD2. Germline V gene data show CDR1 as GTSNPN and CDR2 as SVGIG (reference sequence). J lost 3 bases, V lost 2 bases, and 5 bases had no gene match. This CDR3 contains 15 residues. The CDR3 bases are TGTGCCTGGAGTCGTGGGACTAGCGGAAAAGAGACCCAGTACTTC. This translates into CAWSRGTSGKETQYF.

The chain couples TRBV10-3 to TRBJ1-2; no firm D call. There are 17 residues in the CDR3. Deletions cut 10 bases from V and 4 bases from J, with 28 bases between. CDR1 and CDR2 (germline): ENHRY, SYGVKD. As DNA, the CDR3 is TGTGCCACTACTTACCCACATATTACCGTCTTAAGCTATGGCTACACCTTC. Translating gives CATTYPHITVLSYGYTF.

This clonotype has ten or more counts. The rearrangement uses TRBV11-2 and TRBJ2-5; D call uncertain. V lost 4 bases and J 1 base, leaving 4 bases between the germline ends. The CDR3 extends over 12 amino acids. Germline assignment: CDR1 SGHAT and CDR2 FQNNGV. In nucleotides, the CDR3 is TGTGCCAGCAGCTCCGTCCAAGAGACCCAGTACTTC. Translating gives CASSSVQETQYF.

This clonotype was seen at least ten times. The V gene is TRBV28, the J gene TRBJ2-2, with D unclear. The CDR3 runs to 15 residues. Germline V gene sequence: CDR1 MDHEN, CDR2 SYDVKM. V was pared by 0 bases and J by 1 base, with 6 bases between. CDR3 region: CASSLWGENTGELFF. The CDR3 bases are TGTGCCAGCAGTTTATGGGGTGAGAACACCGGGGAGCTGTTTTTT.

There are many counts of this clonotype. CDR3 loop: CASKKEMNTEAFF. Written as DNA, the CDR3 is TGTGCCAGCAAAAAGGAGATGAACACTGAAGCTTTCTTT. V usage is TRBV2 and J usage is TRBJ1-1; D remains unclear. The V gene's germline CDR1 is SNHLY and CDR2 FYNNEI. There are 13 residues in the CDR3. Trimming removed 7 bases at V and 0 bases at J, with 9 bases between. Based on the CDR3 plus reference TRBV2 and TRBJ1-1, the full variable domain is EPEVTQTPSHQVTQMGQEVILRCVPISNHLYFYWYRQILGQKVEFLVSFYNNEISEKSEIFDDQFSVERPDGSNFTLKIRSTKLEDSAMYFCASKKEMNTEAFFGQGTRLTVV.

This clonotype occurred many times. The V call is TRBV30, the J call TRBJ2-5; 7 bases map to TRBD2. V lost 2 bases and J lost 1; bases outside the gene matches: 10. Germline loops: CDR1 GTSNPN, CDR2 SVGIG (reference sequence). This CDR3 region has 16 residues. The CDR3 DNA follows: TGTGCCTGGAGTTTATCCTGGGAGGGGCTCCAAGAGACCCAGTACTTC. Its translation is CAWSLSWEGLQETQYF.

At least ten counts were recorded for this clonotype. The chain combines TRBV28 with TRBJ1-2, with D unclear. The CDR3 has 13 amino acids. The germline CDR1 and CDR2 sequences are MDHEN and SYDVKM. V was cut by 0 bases and J by 4 bases, with 6 bases left in between. The CDR3 region is CASSLWGSYGYTF. The CDR3, as DNA: TGTGCCAGCAGTTTATGGGGGAGCTATGGCTACACCTTC.

This clonotype has ten or more counts. The rearrangement uses TRBV5-1 and TRBJ2-7; D ambiguous. The germline V gene encodes CDR1 SGHRS and CDR2 YFSETQ. CDR3 length: 14 amino acids. Between the trimmed V and J ends, which lost 0 bases and 3 bases, there was a span of 10 bases. As DNA, the CDR3 is TGCGCCAGCAGCTTGGGTCCGGATTTCTACGAGCAGTACTTC. The encoded protein is CASSLGPDFYEQYF. Full variable domain (outside the CDR3, taken from reference TRBV5-1 and TRBJ2-7): KAGVTQTPRYLIKTRGQQVTLSCSPISGHRSVSWYQQTPGQGLQFLFEYFSETQRNKGNFPGRFSGRQFSNSRSEMNVSTLELGDSALYLCASSLGPDFYEQYFGPGTRLTVT.

The sample holds many counts of this clonotype. The V gene is TRBV3-1, the J gene TRBJ2-5; D might be TRBD2 (6 bases). Per germline, CDR1 LGHDT and CDR2 YNNKEL (reference sequence). The CDR3 spans 16 residues. Deletions cut 4 bases from V and 1 base from J, with 16 bases between. The CDR3 loop reads CASSPKGDFAQETQYF. In DNA, the CDR3 is TGTGCCAGCAGCCCCAAAGGGGACTTTGCCCAAGAGACCCAGTACTTC.

This clonotype was seen many times. The chain recombines TRBV6-2 or TRBV6-3 with TRBJ2-7, with D unresolved. Trimming took off 8 bases at V and 2 bases at J, with 13 bases between the two ends. CDR3 length: 13 amino acids. CDR1 MNHEY and CDR2 SVGEGT come from the germline V gene. CDR3 sequence reads: CASGDVRPYEQYF. The CDR3 DNA follows: TGTGCCAGCGGAGACGTCAGACCCTACGAGCAGTACTTC.

The rearrangement links TRBV6-1 to TRBJ1-2; TRBD1 matches 8 bases. The CDR3 loop spans 15 amino acids. Germline lookup yields CDR1 MNHNS and CDR2 SASEGT. Losses at the gene ends were 6 bases for V and 2 bases for J; bases not matched to a gene: 8. The CDR3 protein is CASSSFRTGNYGYTF. CDR3 coding DNA: TGTGCCAGCAGCTCATTCAGGACAGGGAACTATGGCTACACCTTC.

This clonotype was observed at least ten times. This chain connects TRBV6-1 to TRBJ2-6, with no clear D. Germline CDR1 reads MNHNS; CDR2 reads SASEGT. V was trimmed by 5 bases and J by 3 bases, leaving 8 bases between them. The CDR3 runs 14 residues. The CDR3 sequence: CASSPMVGANVLTF. As DNA, the CDR3 is TGTGCCAGCAGTCCAATGGTTGGGGCCAACGTCCTGACTTTC.

This clonotype came up many times. CDR3 nucleotide sequence: TGTGCTAGTGCCCCGGGGGCCGTTAACTATGGCTACACCTTC. This codes for CASAPGAVNYGYTF. V usage is TRBV12-5 and J usage is TRBJ1-2, with D maybe TRBD1 (6 bases). Germline V gives CDR1 LGHNT, CDR2 FRNRAP. CDR3 size: 14 residues. V lost 7 bases to trimming and J lost 1 base, with 13 bases between them.

This clonotype was observed at least ten times. The rearrangement uses TRBV24-1 and TRBJ1-1; D remains ambiguous. The CDR3 extends over 11 amino acids. Germline CDR1 KGHDR, CDR2 SFDVKD. The V end was cut by 0 bases, the J end by 8 bases, with 3 bases between. CDR3 residues: CATSDLREAFF. CDR3 nucleotides: TGTGCCACCAGTGATTTGCGAGAAGCTTTCTTT.

The table lists this clonotype with many counts. A read error may be the cause here, since a much bigger clone is one base away. Since no conserved phenylalanine or tryptophan closes the CDR3, a read error is the likely cause. The V and J genes are TRBV6-1 and TRBJ1-2, with 8 bases aligning to TRBD1. V trimming: 3 bases; J trimming: 2 bases; junction bases outside the gene matches: 17. CDR3 length: 19 amino acids. Germline V gives CDR1 MNHNS, CDR2 SASEGT. The CDR3 is CASSEPPGQARYFNYGYTL. The CDR3 nucleotides read TGTGCCAGCAGTGAGCCGCCGGGACAGGCCCGATACTTCAACTATGGCTACACCCTC.

This clonotype was counted ten times or more. CDR3 protein: CASSLTGTAPYEQYF. The CDR3 nucleotides read TGTGCCAGCAGTCTAACCGGGACAGCGCCCTACGAGCAGTACTTC. The gene calls are TRBV12-3 or TRBV12-4 and TRBJ2-7, with 7 bases that match TRBD1. The CDR3 spans 15 residues. The V segment lost 5 bases and the J segment 2 bases; nucleotides outside the gene matches: 9.

This clonotype was observed at least ten times. The chain is built from TRBV20-1 and TRBJ1-1, with 9 bases lining up with TRBD1. In germline, CDR1 is DFQATT, CDR2 SNEGSKA (reference sequence). This CDR3 has 14 amino acids. V trimming: 6 bases; J trimming: 0 bases; junction bases outside the gene matches: 5. CDR3 DNA sequence: TGCAGTGCCCAAACAGGGGGCTTGAACACTGAAGCTTTCTTT. This gives the protein CSAQTGGLNTEAFF.

This clonotype was counted only a few times. Being one base from a much bigger clone, this may be a read error. V and J are TRBV2 and TRBJ1-3, with no clear D. Germline CDR1 SNHLY, CDR2 FYNNEI. This CDR3 is 15 amino acids long. This CDR3 is CASRDPGISGYTIYF. The CDR3 nucleotides read TGTGCCAGCAGGGACCCGGGGATCTCTGGATACACCATATATTTT.

This clonotype has more than one count but fewer than ten. J is TRBJ2-7 and V is TRBV12-3 or TRBV12-4; D may be TRBD1 or TRBD2 (6 bases each). CDR3 length: 15 residues. V was pared by 0 bases and J by 3 bases, with 12 bases between. The CDR3 region has the DNA TGTGCCAGCAGTTTAGCTAGGGGGGCCAACTACGAGCAGTACTTC. Residues: CASSLARGANYEQYF.

This clonotype was detected only a few times. CDR3 sequence reads: CACSGRGVAINEQFF. CDR3 in DNA: TGTGCCTGTTCAGGCCGGGGAGTGGCAATTAATGAGCAGTTCTTC. The J gene is TRBJ2-1, the V gene TRBV30, with a tentative D call TRBD2 (5 bases). In germline, CDR1 is GTSNPN, CDR2 SVGIG (reference sequence). CDR3 length: 15 residues. V was trimmed by 6 bases and J by 7 bases, leaving 22 bases between them.

The table lists this clonotype with many counts. The chain carries TRBV14 and TRBJ2-7, with 7 bases fitting TRBD2. The germline CDR1 and CDR2 sequences are SGHDN and FVKESK. The CDR3 spans 15 residues. V gave up 0 bases and J gave up 6 bases; unmatched junction bases: 8. The CDR3 DNA sequence: TGTGCCAGCAGCCAAGACCGAAGACTAGCCGGCGAGCAGTACTTC. Amino acids: CASSQDRRLAGEQYF.